This TCR beta chain was observed in a study of blood T cells in healthy people across ages. This clonotype came up a few times. Germline assignment: CDR1 MDHEN and CDR2 SYDVKM. The CDR3 length is 16 residues. With 5 bases clipped from V and 6 bases from J, the junction kept 12 bases outside the gene matches. Next came a second PCR, run for about 6 to 12 cycles, which used a sample-barcoded 5' primer along with a J-beta primer mix. Using its own MiXCR run on the 5' RACE reads, TCRdb lists one record per CDR3 protein. The sample lists fewer than 1,200,000 distinct CDR3 sequences, approximately 25% seen once, with 0.65% to 0.75% in the top ten. These same records also appear under a second study, on T cells of mothers and their children.

The clonotype was recovered from a girl aged 2-10 years in good health. What was sequenced was blood. This chain joins TRBV28 and TRBJ2-5; 10 bases are shared with TRBD2. CDR3 in DNA: TGTGCCAGCAGTCTCGGGAGCGGGAGGGATATACAGACCCAGTACTTC. It specifies CASSLGSGRDIQTQYF.